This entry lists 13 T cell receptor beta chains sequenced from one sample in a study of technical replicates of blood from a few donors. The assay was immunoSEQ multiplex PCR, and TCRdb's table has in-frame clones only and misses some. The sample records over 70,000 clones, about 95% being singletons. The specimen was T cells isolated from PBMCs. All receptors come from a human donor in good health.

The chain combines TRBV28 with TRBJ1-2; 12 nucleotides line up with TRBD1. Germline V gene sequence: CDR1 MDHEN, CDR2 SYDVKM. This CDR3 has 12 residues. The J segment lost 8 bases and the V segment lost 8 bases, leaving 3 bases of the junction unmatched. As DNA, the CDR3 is TGTGCCAGCCGGGACAGGGGGCCAGGCTACACCTTC. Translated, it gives CASRDRGPGYTF.

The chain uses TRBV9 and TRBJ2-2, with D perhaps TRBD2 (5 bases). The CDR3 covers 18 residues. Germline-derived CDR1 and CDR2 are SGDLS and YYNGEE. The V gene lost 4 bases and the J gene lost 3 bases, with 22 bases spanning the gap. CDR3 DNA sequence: TGTGCCAGCAGCAATCGGTCCAGAGCGGTTGCCTACACCGGGGAGCTGTTTTTT. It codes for CASSNRSRAVAYTGELFF.

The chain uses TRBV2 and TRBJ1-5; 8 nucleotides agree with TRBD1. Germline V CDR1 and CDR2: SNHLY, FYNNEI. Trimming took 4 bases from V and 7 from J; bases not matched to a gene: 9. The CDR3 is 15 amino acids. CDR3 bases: TGTGCCAGCAGTGCCCGAGGACAGGGAGGCCAGCCCCAGCATTTT. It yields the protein CASSARGQGGQPQHF.

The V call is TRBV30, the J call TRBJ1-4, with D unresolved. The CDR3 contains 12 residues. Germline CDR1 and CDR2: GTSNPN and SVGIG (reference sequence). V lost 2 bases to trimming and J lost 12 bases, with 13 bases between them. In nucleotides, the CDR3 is TGTGCCTGGAGTCCCTTTATAGAGGAACTGTTTTTT. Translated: CAWSPFIEELFF.

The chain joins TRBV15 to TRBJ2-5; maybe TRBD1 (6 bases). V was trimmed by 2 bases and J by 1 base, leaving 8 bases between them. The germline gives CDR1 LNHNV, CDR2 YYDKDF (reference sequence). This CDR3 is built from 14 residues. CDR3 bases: TGTGCCACCAGCAGATTGACAGGCCAAGAGACCCAGTACTTC. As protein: CATSRLTGQETQYF.

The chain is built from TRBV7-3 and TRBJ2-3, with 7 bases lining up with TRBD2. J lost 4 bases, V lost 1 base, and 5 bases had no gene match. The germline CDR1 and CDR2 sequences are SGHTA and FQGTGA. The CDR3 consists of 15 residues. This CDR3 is CASSLNLGLPDTQYF. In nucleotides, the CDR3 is TGTGCCAGCAGCTTAAATTTGGGACTACCAGATACGCAGTATTTT.

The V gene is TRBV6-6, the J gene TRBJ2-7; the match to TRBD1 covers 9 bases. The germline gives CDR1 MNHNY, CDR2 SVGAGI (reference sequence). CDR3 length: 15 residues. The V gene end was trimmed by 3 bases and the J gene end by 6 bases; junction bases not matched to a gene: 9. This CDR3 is CASSYRGQGIGEQYF. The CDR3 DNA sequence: TGTGCCAGCAGTTATCGAGGACAGGGGATTGGCGAGCAGTACTTC.

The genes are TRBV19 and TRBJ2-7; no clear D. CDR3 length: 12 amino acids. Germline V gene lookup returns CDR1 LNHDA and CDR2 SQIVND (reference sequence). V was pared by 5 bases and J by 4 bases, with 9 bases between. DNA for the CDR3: TGTGCCAGTAGTTCACACGTTTACGAGCAGTACTTC. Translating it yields CASSSHVYEQYF.

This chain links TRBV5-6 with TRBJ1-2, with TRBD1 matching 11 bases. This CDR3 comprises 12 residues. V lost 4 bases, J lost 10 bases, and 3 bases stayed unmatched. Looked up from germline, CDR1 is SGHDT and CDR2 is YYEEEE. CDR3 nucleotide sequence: TGTGCCAGCAGCGGGACAGGGGGAGACTACACCTTC. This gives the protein CASSGTGGDYTF.

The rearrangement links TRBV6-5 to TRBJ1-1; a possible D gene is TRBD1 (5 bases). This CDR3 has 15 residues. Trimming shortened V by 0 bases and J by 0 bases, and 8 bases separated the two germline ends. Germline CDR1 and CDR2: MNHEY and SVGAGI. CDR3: CASSYSSGVNTEAFF. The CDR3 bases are TGTGCCAGCAGTTACTCGTCGGGGGTGAACACTGAAGCTTTCTTT.

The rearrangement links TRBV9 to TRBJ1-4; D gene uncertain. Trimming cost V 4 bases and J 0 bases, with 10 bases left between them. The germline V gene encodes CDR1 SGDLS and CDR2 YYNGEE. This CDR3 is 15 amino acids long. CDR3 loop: CASSTRGATNEKLFF. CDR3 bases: TGTGCCAGCAGCACCCGAGGTGCAACTAATGAAAAACTGTTTTTT.

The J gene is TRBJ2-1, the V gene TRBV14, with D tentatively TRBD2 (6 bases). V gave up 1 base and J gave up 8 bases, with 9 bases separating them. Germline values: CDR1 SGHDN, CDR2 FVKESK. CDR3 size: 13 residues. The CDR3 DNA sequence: TGTGCCAGCAGCCAAGGTTCGGGGGATGAGCAGTTCTTC. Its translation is CASSQGSGDEQFF.

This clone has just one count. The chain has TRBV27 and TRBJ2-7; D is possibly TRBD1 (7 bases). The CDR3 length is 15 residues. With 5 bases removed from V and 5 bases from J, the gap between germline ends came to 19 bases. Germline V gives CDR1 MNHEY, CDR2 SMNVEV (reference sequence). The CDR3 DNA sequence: TGTGCCAGCAGTGGAAGGGGACAGCGGGCGAACGAGCAGTACTTC. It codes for CASSGRGQRANEQYF.